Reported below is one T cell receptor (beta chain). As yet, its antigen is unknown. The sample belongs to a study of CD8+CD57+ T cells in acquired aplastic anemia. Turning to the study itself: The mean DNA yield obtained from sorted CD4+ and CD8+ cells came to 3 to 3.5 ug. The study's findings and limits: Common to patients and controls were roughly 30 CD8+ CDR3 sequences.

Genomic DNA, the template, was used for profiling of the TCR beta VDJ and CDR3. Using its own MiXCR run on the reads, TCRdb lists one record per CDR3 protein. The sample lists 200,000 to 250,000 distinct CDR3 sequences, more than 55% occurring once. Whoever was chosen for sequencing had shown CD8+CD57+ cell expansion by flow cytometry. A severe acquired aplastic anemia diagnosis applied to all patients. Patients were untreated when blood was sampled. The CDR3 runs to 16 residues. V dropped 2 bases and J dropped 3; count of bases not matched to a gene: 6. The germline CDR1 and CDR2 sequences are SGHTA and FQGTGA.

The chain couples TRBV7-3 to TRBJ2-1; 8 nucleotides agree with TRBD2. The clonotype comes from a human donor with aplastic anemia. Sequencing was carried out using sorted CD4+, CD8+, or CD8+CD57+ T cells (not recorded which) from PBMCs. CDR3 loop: CASSLWAGGIYNEQFF. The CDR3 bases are TGTGCCAGCAGCTTATGGGCGGGGGGAATCTACAATGAGCAGTTCTTC.